This paragraph covers one T cell receptor (beta chain) sequence. This record belongs to a study of blood T cell repertoires in COVID-19. Study background: The cDNA or gDNA used as material had been derived from T cells, B-cell-depleted T cells, or PBMCs.

Produced via immunoSEQ multiplex PCR; TCRdb's table is partial and in-frame only. The table records 180,000 or so clones, roughly 88% of them present only once. The ends were cut back, 1 base at V and 8 bases at J, with 12 bases in the middle. This CDR3 spans 14 amino acids. Germline CDR1 reads LGHDT; CDR2 reads YNNKEL (reference sequence). The source material was PBMCs or T cells enriched from blood (not recorded which). This chain connects TRBV3-1 (or the pseudogene TRBV3-2) to TRBJ2-1; tentatively, D is TRBD1 (5 bases). The sequence was obtained from a woman aged 55-70 years who had recovered from COVID-19. The CDR3 reads CASSQVPGSHEQFF. In DNA form, the CDR3 reads TGTGCCAGCAGCCAAGTCCCAGGGTCGCATGAGCAGTTCTTC.